A single T cell receptor (beta chain) is shown here with its context. Clones were sequenced by immunoSEQ multiplex PCR, and TCRdb holds only the in-frame ones, with some missing. The sample holds 160,000 or so clones, 82% seen once. These data come from a study of blood T cell repertoires in COVID-19. The overall study: Sites in the United States, Italy and Spain provided acute and convalescent COVID-19 samples.

Germline loops: CDR1 SGHRS, CDR2 YFSETQ. This CDR3 region has 17 residues. V lost 0 bases and J 1 base, leaving 16 bases between the germline ends. This sequence joins TRBV5-1 and TRBJ2-5; the D gene is possibly TRBD1 (6 bases). The sequence came from a woman in her seventies with acute or convalescent COVID-19. The sequencing sample was made of peripheral blood. The chain's CDR3 is CASSLAGEQLLQETQYF. In DNA form, the CDR3 reads TGCGCCAGCAGCTTGGCAGGGGAGCAGCTACTCCAAGAGACCCAGTACTTC.